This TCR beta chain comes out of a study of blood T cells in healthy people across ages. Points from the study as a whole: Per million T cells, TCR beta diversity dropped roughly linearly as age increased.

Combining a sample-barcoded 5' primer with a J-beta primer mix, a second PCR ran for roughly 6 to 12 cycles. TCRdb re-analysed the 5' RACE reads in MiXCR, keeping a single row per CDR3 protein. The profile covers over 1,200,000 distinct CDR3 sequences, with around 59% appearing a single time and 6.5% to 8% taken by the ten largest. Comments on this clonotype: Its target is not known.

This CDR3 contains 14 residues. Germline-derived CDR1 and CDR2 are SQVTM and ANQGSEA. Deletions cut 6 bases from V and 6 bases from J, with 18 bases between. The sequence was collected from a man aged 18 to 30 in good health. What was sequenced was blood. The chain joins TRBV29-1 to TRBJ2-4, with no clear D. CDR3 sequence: CSVLWASHANIQYF. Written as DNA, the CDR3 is TGCAGCGTATTATGGGCCAGTCACGCAAACATTCAGTACTTC.